This TCR beta chain was found in a study of T-cell reconstitution after alpha-beta-depleted transplantation in children. General study points: Diversity of TCRbeta at day 60 was high in some patients, arising from surviving recipient T cells and thymic progenitors. Reportedly, alpha-beta T cells present about two months post-transplant originated from several hundred expanded clones of graft origin. Fresh T-cell production supplied most of the T-cell counts and diversity seen one year after transplant.

Unique molecular identifiers were incorporated into the prepared TCRbeta library. MiXCR was run by TCRdb on the PCR reads, yielding one entry per CDR3 protein. The data contain 250,000 to 300,000 distinct CDR3 sequences, roughly 8.2% of them singletons. The CDR3 loop spans 12 amino acids. J lost 2 bases, V lost 7 bases, and 2 bases had no gene match. Germline CDR1 SQVTM, CDR2 ANQGSEA. This clonotype was recorded many times. Its antigen is not identified. The TCR comes from a female patient aged 2 to 10 who had a stem cell transplant for Fanconi anemia, so the T cells may come from the graft donor. The chain recombines TRBV29-1 with TRBJ2-5; 9 bases are a match to TRBD1. Sequencing was performed on peripheral blood, taken 360 days after TCRalphabeta/CD19-depleted stem cell transplant. The CDR3 DNA sequence: TGCAGCGGGACAGGGGCACAAGAGACCCAGTACTTC. Residues: CSGTGAQETQYF.